These 28 T cell receptor beta chains were sequenced from one sample in a study of monozygotic twins with inflammatory bowel disease. TCRdb reanalyzed the 5' RACE reads and collapses them to one entry per CDR3 protein, without DNA. This sample carries about 210,000 distinct CDR3 sequences, with around 1.5% going to the ten biggest clones. The material sequenced was blood. These receptors were taken from a human donor with ulcerative colitis or Crohn's disease, or a healthy co-twin of an affected twin (not recorded which).

CDR3 region: CASSLGRANYGYTF. The chain links TRBV11-2 to TRBJ1-2. CDR3 length: 14 amino acids. CDR1 and CDR2 from the germline V gene are SGHAT and FQNNGV.

This chain links TRBV15 with TRBJ2-3. The CDR3 is 12 amino acids. CDR1 is LNHNV and CDR2 is YYDKDF in the germline V gene (reference sequence). The CDR3 loop is CATSRNTDTQYF.

The rearrangement links TRBV4-1 to TRBJ2-1. Germline CDR1 and CDR2: MGHRA and YSYEKL. The CDR3 consists of 16 residues. CDR3 region: CASSPPRGSSYNEQFF.

The CDR3 here is CSVGGEGLVRAPRYNEQFF. The gene calls are TRBV29-1 and TRBJ2-1; lacking DNA, the TRBD2 call made by TCRdb goes unchecked. Germline loops: CDR1 SQVTM, CDR2 ANQGSEA. This CDR3 region has 19 residues.

CDR3 in amino acids: CASSRPGRIYEQYF. The gene calls are TRBV19 and TRBJ2-7; there is no DNA to check the TCRdb D call of TRBD1. The germline V gene has CDR1 LNHDA and CDR2 SQIVND (reference sequence). The CDR3 spans 14 residues.

This rearrangement joins TRBV11-1 to TRBJ2-5; TCRdb returns TRBD1, unconfirmable since there is no DNA. Germline values: CDR1 SGHAT, CDR2 FQDESV (reference sequence). The CDR3 extends over 13 amino acids. The CDR3 loop is CASNRGVQETQYF.

The chain couples TRBV4-1 to TRBJ2-2; absent DNA, TCRdb's TRBD2 call cannot be checked. Germline V gene sequence: CDR1 MGHRA, CDR2 YSYEKL. The CDR3 extends over 16 amino acids. The chain's CDR3 is CASSRGGLAGSGELFF.

The chain links TRBV5-6 to TRBJ2-7; as DNA is missing, the TRBD1 call by TCRdb cannot be tested. Germline-derived CDR1 and CDR2 are SGHDT and YYEEEE. The CDR3 is 14 residues long. The CDR3 loop reads CASSPEATGHEQYF.

The chain carries TRBV5-1 and TRBJ2-2; no DNA is available, so the TRBD1 call from TCRdb remains unchecked. The germline CDR1 and CDR2 sequences are SGHRS and YFSETQ. This CDR3 spans 15 amino acids. CDR3 loop: CASSLADSNTGELFF.

V is TRBV29-1 and J is TRBJ1-2. The CDR3 is made up of 13 amino acids. The germline V gene encodes CDR1 SQVTM and CDR2 ANQGSEA. CDR3 amino acids: CSVWVPLPNGYTF.

The V and J genes are TRBV6-1 and TRBJ2-7. CDR3 length: 13 residues. The germline CDR1 and CDR2 sequences are MNHNS and SASEGT. CDR3 protein: CASGVRDSYEQYF.

The chain joins TRBV5-6 to TRBJ2-3. The CDR3 contains 14 residues. The germline CDR1 and CDR2 sequences are SGHDT and YYEEEE. The CDR3: CASSRVDPTDTQYF. The whole variable domain, filled in from reference TRBV5-6 and TRBJ2-3, reads DAGVTQSPTHLIKTRGQQVTLRCSPKSGHDTVSWYQQALGQGPQFIFQYYEEEERQRGNFPDRFSGHQFPNYSSELNVNALLLGDSALYLCASSRVDPTDTQYFGPGTRLTVL.

The chain is built from TRBV5-1 and TRBJ2-2; with no DNA, the TCRdb D assignment of TRBD1 cannot be verified. CDR3 length equals 15 residues. The germline V gene has CDR1 SGHRS and CDR2 YFSETQ. CDR3 residues: CASSGGTTNTGELFF. Filled out from reference TRBV5-1 and TRBJ2-2, the complete variable domain reads KAGVTQTPRYLIKTRGQQVTLSCSPISGHRSVSWYQQTPGQGLQFLFEYFSETQRNKGNFPGRFSGRQFSNSRSEMNVSTLELGDSALYLCASSGGTTNTGELFFGEGSRLTVL.

This chain connects TRBV2 to TRBJ1-1; the TCRdb D gene call, TRBD1, has no DNA to confirm it. The length of the CDR3 is 13 residues. Germline lookup yields CDR1 SNHLY and CDR2 FYNNEI. This CDR3 is CASSMDSATEAFF.

The CDR3 is CASSPPAGGETQYF. The chain employs TRBV18 and TRBJ2-5; without DNA, the TCRdb call of TRBD1 cannot be checked. In germline, CDR1 is KGHSH, CDR2 LQKENI. The CDR3 loop spans 14 amino acids.

The V gene is TRBV14, the J gene TRBJ1-5. CDR3 length equals 14 residues. Germline V gives CDR1 SGHDN, CDR2 FVKESK. The CDR3 here is CASSQAWGNQPQHF.

This sequence joins TRBV10-3 and TRBJ1-5. Per germline, CDR1 ENHRY and CDR2 SYGVKD. This CDR3 comprises 13 residues. Here the CDR3 reads CAIRRQSNQPQHF.

The J gene is TRBJ1-3, the V gene TRBV20-1. Germline CDR1 DFQATT, CDR2 SNEGSKA (reference sequence). This CDR3 has 14 amino acids. CDR3 in amino acids: CSARVRDSGNTIYF.

V and J are TRBV20-1 and TRBJ2-7. CDR1 and CDR2 from the germline V gene are DFQATT and SNEGSKA (reference sequence). CDR3 length: 13 residues. CDR3 protein: CSASPISSYEQYF.

This sequence joins TRBV5-1 and TRBJ1-2; TCRdb designates TRBD1, a call that cannot be tested without DNA. The CDR3 contains 17 residues. The germline gives CDR1 SGHRS, CDR2 YFSETQ. The CDR3 is CASSSFNGDRHNYGYTF.

The genes are TRBV5-1 and TRBJ2-7; TCRdb's D call of TRBD1 is untestable without DNA. Germline CDR1 is SGHRS and CDR2 is YFSETQ. CDR3 length: 15 residues. CDR3 loop: CASSLGGGTSYEQYF.

This sequence joins TRBV6-1 and TRBJ1-2; TCRdb reports TRBD1, a call that lacks DNA to check it against. This CDR3 contains 17 residues. The germline CDR1 and CDR2 sequences are MNHNS and SASEGT. CDR3 region: CASSEARTGRANYGYTF.

The CDR3 reads CASSYYPDTLNTEAFF. J is TRBJ1-1 and V is TRBV6-5; there is no DNA to check the TCRdb D call of TRBD1. This CDR3 has 16 amino acids. Germline V gives CDR1 MNHEY, CDR2 SVGAGI.

The rearrangement uses TRBV29-1 and TRBJ2-1; TCRdb's D call, TRBD1, is unchecked because there is no DNA. The CDR3 contains 13 residues. Germline V gene lookup returns CDR1 SQVTM and CDR2 ANQGSEA. CDR3 residues: CSVAIGGRNEQFF.

The rearrangement links TRBV7-8 to TRBJ1-6; TCRdb gives TRBD1 as the D gene, but with no DNA this cannot be confirmed. The CDR3 length is 16 residues. Germline lookup yields CDR1 SGHVS and CDR2 FQNEAQ. CDR3 sequence: CASSLQTGSVDSPLHF. Variable domain in full (rest from reference TRBV7-8 and TRBJ1-6): GAGVSQSPRYKVAKRGQDVALRCDPISGHVSLFWYQQALGQGPEFLTYFQNEAQLDKSGLPSDRFFAERPEGSVSTLKIQRTQQEDSAVYLCASSLQTGSVDSPLHFGNGTRLTVT.

This chain joins TRBV7-8 and TRBJ2-2; TCRdb picks TRBD1, but there is no DNA to check that call. Germline V gene lookup returns CDR1 SGHVS and CDR2 FQNEAQ. CDR3 length: 16 amino acids. The CDR3 loop is CASSSRTTGVVGELFF.

V gene TRBV7-2 combines with J gene TRBJ2-3. The CDR3 sequence is 14 residues long. CDR1 and CDR2 (germline): SGHTA, FQGNSA. The CDR3 is CASSLMQSTDTQYF.

The genes are TRBV20-1 and TRBJ1-3. The length of the CDR3 is 13 residues. Germline V gene lookup returns CDR1 DFQATT and CDR2 SNEGSKA (reference sequence). This CDR3 is CSASSHAGNTIYF.